These T cell receptor beta chains were read from a single sample in a study of T cells in Graves' hyperthyroidism and ophthalmopathy. Each CDR3 protein is one row after TCRdb ran MiXCR on the multiplex PCR reads. In the table there are about 600,000 distinct CDR3 sequences, 13% to 15% of which are singletons. Sequencing used blood. The receptors stem from a woman between 18 and 30 years old with Graves' ophthalmopathy. CDR3s include the opening cysteine and the closing phenylalanine or tryptophan. D genes are given only for firm matches. Clone sizes are given selectively: once, few, many, or a class where the clone is expanded.

d_call,j_call,v_call,clone_size,cdr3_nt,cdr3_aa
-,TRBJ1-6,TRBV5-5,-,TGTGCCAGCAGCTTTGACCGTTCATCACCCCTCCACTTT,CASSFDRSSPLHF
-,TRBJ2-5,TRBV27,once,-,CASSFGTGTGYQETQYF
TRBD2,TRBJ2-1,TRBV24-1,few,TGTGCCACCAGTGACCCATCCCCTAGCGGGAGGGCGGGGGATGAGCAGTTCTTC,CATSDPSPSGRAGDEQFF
TRBD1,TRBJ2-7,TRBV7-2,many,TGTGCCAGCAGCTCGGACAGGGGGAACGAGCAGTACTTC,CASSSDRGNEQYF
-,TRBJ1-2,TRBV29-1,-,TGCAGCGCCGGGAGTGCCCTTAACTATGGCTACACCTTC,CSAGSALNYGYTF
-,TRBJ2-3,TRBV28,many,TGTGCCAGCAGTTCCAGGGGTTTACGCACAGATACGCAGTATTTT,CASSSRGLRTDTQYF
TRBD2,TRBJ2-7,TRBV27,many,TGTGCCAGCAGTTGGACGCGAGCGGGAGGGTGGTACGAGCAGTACTTC,CASSWTRAGGWYEQYF
TRBD1,TRBJ2-3,TRBV5-6,many,TGTGCCAGCAGCTCGCGCGAGAGGACAGGGAGCACAGATACGCAGTATTTT,CASSSRERTGSTDTQYF
-,TRBJ2-3,TRBV7-2,many,TGTGCCAGCAGCTTAGGATGGGACGGTAGCACAGATACGCAGTATTTT,CASSLGWDGSTDTQYF
TRBD1,TRBJ1-4,TRBV2,many,TGTGCCAGCAGGGGACAGGCGAGTAATGAAAAACTGTTTTTT,CASRGQASNEKLFF
-,TRBJ2-5,TRBV7-2,-,TGTGCCAGCAGCTTAACTCGAGAAGTACAAGAGACCCAGTACTTC,CASSLTREVQETQYF
-,TRBJ1-1,TRBV4-1,few,TGCGCCAGCAGCCAAGTAGGAAGGGGACACTCGAGGGATTTCTTT,CASSQVGRGHSRDFF
-,TRBJ2-5,TRBV4-1,many,TGCGCCAGCAGCCCGAAGGGACGGGAGACCCAGTACTTC,CASSPKGRETQYF
-,TRBJ2-3,TRBV18,-,TGTGCCAGCTCACCACGGGGGCTGGGCACAGATACGCAGTATTTT,CASSPRGLGTDTQYF
-,TRBJ2-7,TRBV7-9,many,TGTGCCAGCACTCAAACAGGGGGGGGCTACGAGCAGTACTTC,CASTQTGGGYEQYF
-,TRBJ2-3,TRBV30,-,TGTGCCTGGAGCCCAGGGGGAGGAGGGCAGTATTTT,CAWSPGGGGQYF
TRBD2,TRBJ2-4,TRBV2,many,TGTGCCAGCACCTCCAGGTGGACTAGCGGGTTAGCCAAAAACATTCAGTACTTC,CASTSRWTSGLAKNIQYF
-,TRBJ1-3,TRBV30,many,TGTGCCTGGAGTCTGGGAGGAAACACCATATATTTT,CAWSLGGNTIYF
TRBD1,TRBJ2-5,TRBV6-1,few,TGTGCCAGCAAGTCCCGGGACAGGGTCCGGGGTCAAGAGACCCAGTACTTC,CASKSRDRVRGQETQYF
-,TRBJ2-7,TRBV19,many,TGTGCCAGTAGTATCGGTTCAGGCTACGAGCAGTACTTC,CASSIGSGYEQYF
-,TRBJ1-1,TRBV5-8,-,TGTGCCAGCGGCTTGGTCGGCACTGAAGCTTTCTTT,CASGLVGTEAFF
-,TRBJ1-5,TRBV7-8,many,TGTGCCACCGGTGCGGCTTTTCAGCCCCAGCATTTT,CATGAAFQPQHF
TRBD1,TRBJ2-7,TRBV18,-,TGTGCCAGCTCATTCGGACAGGAGTCCTACGAGCAGTACTTC,CASSFGQESYEQYF
-,TRBJ2-7,TRBV5-1,many,TGCGCCTGCAGCTCCGCCTTAGACTACCACGAGCAGTACTTC,CACSSALDYHEQYF
-,TRBJ1-5,TRBV2,many,TGTGCCAGCAGGTTTGACGGTCCCCAGCATTTT,CASRFDGPQHF
TRBD2,TRBJ2-5,TRBV28,-,TGTGCCAGCAGCCCCTGGACTAGCGGGTACCAAGAGACCCAGTACTTC,CASSPWTSGYQETQYF
TRBD2,TRBJ2-2,TRBV20-1,-,TGCAGTGCTACGGCCCGAGCGGGAGGGCTGGGCACCGGGGAGCTGTTTTTT,CSATARAGGLGTGELFF
TRBD2,TRBJ2-4,TRBV6-5,-,TGTGCCAGCAGTTACTTGGGACTAGCAGCCAAAAACATTCAGTACTTC,CASSYLGLAAKNIQYF
-,TRBJ1-2,TRBV12-3/TRBV12-4,many,TGTGCCAGCAGTTTATTCGTAAGGAACTATGGCTACACCTTC,CASSLFVRNYGYTF
-,TRBJ2-1,TRBV30,many,TGTGCCTGGCACGGGGCAGGGCCCTCCTACAATGAGCAGTTCTTC,CAWHGAGPSYNEQFF
-,TRBJ1-1,TRBV14,-,TGTGCCAGCAGCCAAATGCAGCACACTGAAGCTTTCTTT,CASSQMQHTEAFF
-,TRBJ1-5,TRBV6-1,few,TGTGCCAGCAGGGAGAGAGTAGAGCCCCAGCATTTT,CASRERVEPQHF
TRBD1,TRBJ2-2,TRBV7-6,-,TGTGCCAGCAGCTCTGGGACAGGGGCGAACACCGGGGAGCTGTTTTTT,CASSSGTGANTGELFF
-,TRBJ1-4,TRBV19,once,TGTGCCAGTAAGGCCCACACGGGGGTTGGGGCAACTAATGAAAAACTGCTTTTT,CASKAHTGVGATNEKLLF
-,TRBJ1-2,TRBV5-8,-,TGTGCCAGCAGCTACGGTGGACAGTTCTATGGCTACACCTTC,CASSYGGQFYGYTF
TRBD1,TRBJ1-2,TRBV20-1,many,TGCAGTGCTAGAGATATGGGGACAGGGGTCGGCTACACCTTC,CSARDMGTGVGYTF
TRBD2,TRBJ2-3,TRBV20-1,many,TGCAGTGCGTTCCTAGCGGGAAGCACAGATACGCAGTATTTT,CSAFLAGSTDTQYF
-,TRBJ1-5,TRBV19,few,TGTGCCAGTAGGCCTGGTCCGTTACAGCCCCAGCATTTT,CASRPGPLQPQHF
-,TRBJ1-2,TRBV12-3/TRBV12-4,-,TGTGCCAGCAGTTTTGTTTTGGCGAGATTTGGCTATGGCTACACCTTC,CASSFVLARFGYGYTF
TRBD2,TRBJ2-6,TRBV9,few,TGTGCCAGCAGCGTAGTCGGGGGGGGGGCCAACGTCCTGACTTTC,CASSVVGGGANVLTF
TRBD1,TRBJ1-4,TRBV4-3,-,TGCGCCAGCAGCCGGGAAGGTGGGCAGGGGGTCTTTTCAAATGAAAAACTGTTTTTT,CASSREGGQGVFSNEKLFF
-,TRBJ2-3,TRBV18,-,TGTGCCAGCTCACCTTTAGACAGTGGGTTCACAGATACGCAGTATTTT,CASSPLDSGFTDTQYF
-,TRBJ2-3,TRBV5-1,few,TGCGCCAGCAGCTTGGGGTCCCAATCGGGAGATGCGCAGTATTTT,CASSLGSQSGDAQYF
-,TRBJ1-1,TRBV2,many,TGTGCCAGCATCGACTTCTATGGCGCTGAAGCTTTCTTT,CASIDFYGAEAFF